These 23 T cell receptor beta chains were all obtained from the same sample, sequenced in a study of control samples from healthy donors and cancer patients. The assay was immunoSEQ multiplex PCR, and TCRdb's table has in-frame clones only and misses some. The sample shows tens of thousands of clones, around 94% of them seen only once. Sequenced sample: PBMCs. The receptors were sampled from a man younger than 40 with colorectal cancer.

This clone was seen a few times. This sample includes further DNA sequences coding for the same CDR3. This chain links TRBV5-1 with TRBJ1-1; TRBD1 aligns across 8 bases. Germline CDR1 and CDR2: SGHRS and YFSETQ. Losses at the gene ends were 4 bases for V and 1 base for J; bases not matched to a gene: 6. The CDR3 is made up of 15 amino acids. CDR3 coding DNA: TGCGCCAGCAGCCCTAGCGGGACAGGGAACACTGAAGCTTTCTTT. This sequence encodes CASSPSGTGNTEAFF. Combining the CDR3 with reference TRBV5-1 and TRBJ1-1 gives the whole variable domain KAGVTQTPRYLIKTRGQQVTLSCSPISGHRSVSWYQQTPGQGLQFLFEYFSETQRNKGNFPGRFSGRQFSNSRSEMNVSTLELGDSALYLCASSPSGTGNTEAFFGQGTRLTVV.

J is TRBJ2-5 and V is TRBV19, with 7 bases that match TRBD1. The CDR3 contains 13 residues. The trim removed 4 bases at V and 3 bases at J, leaving 2 bases unmatched. The germline V gene encodes CDR1 LNHDA and CDR2 SQIVND (reference sequence). CDR3 amino acids: CASSRDREETQYF. The CDR3 DNA follows: TGTGCCAGTAGTAGGGACAGAGAAGAGACCCAGTACTTC. The variable domain in full, completed from reference TRBV19 and TRBJ2-5, reads DGGITQSPKYLFRKEGQNVTLSCEQNLNHDAMYWYRQDPGQGLRLIYYSQIVNDFQKGDIAEGYSVSREKKESFPLTVTSAQKNPTAFYLCASSRDREETQYFGPGTRLLVL.

This sequence joins TRBV7-2 and TRBJ1-1; no firm D call. The CDR3 covers 13 residues. V dropped 3 bases and J dropped 5 bases, with 10 bases sitting between them. Germline V CDR1 and CDR2: SGHTA, FQGNSA. CDR3 amino acids: CASSLYIGTEAFF. In DNA form, the CDR3 reads TGTGCCAGCAGCTTGTATATTGGGACTGAAGCTTTCTTT.

The CDR3 loop reads CASSLDRFGLPGYTF. CDR3 DNA: TGCGCCAGCAGCTTGGATCGGTTCGGACTCCCTGGCTACACCTTC. The rearrangement joins TRBV5-1 to TRBJ1-2; no definite D call. This CDR3 is 15 amino acids long. Germline CDR1 SGHRS, CDR2 YFSETQ. Trimming took 0 bases from V and 7 from J, leaving 16 bases between them.

The rearrangement links TRBV7-9 to TRBJ1-2, with 8 bases aligning to TRBD1. V lost 5 bases and J lost 1; bases outside the gene matches: 3. Germline lookup yields CDR1 SEHNR and CDR2 FQNEAQ (reference sequence). The CDR3 contains 14 residues. The CDR3 region has the DNA TGTGCCAGCAGCCCCGGACAGGGTAACTATGGCTACACCTTC. Translated, it gives CASSPGQGNYGYTF.

This sequence joins TRBV5-4 and TRBJ2-7, with D perhaps assigned TRBD1 or TRBD2 (5 bases each). The CDR3 is made up of 13 amino acids. The ends were cut back, 5 bases at V and 2 bases at J, with 11 bases in the middle. The germline gives CDR1 SGHNT, CDR2 YYREEE (reference sequence). DNA of the CDR3: TGTGCCAGCAGTCCGGGGCCCACCTACGAGCAGTACTTC. Its protein is CASSPGPTYEQYF.

This chain uses TRBV19 with TRBJ1-1; D might be TRBD1 (5 bases). CDR1 and CDR2 (germline): LNHDA, SQIVND (reference sequence). The CDR3 contains 15 residues. V was shortened by 5 bases and J by 1 base, with 14 bases between the two germline ends. The CDR3 spells CASSPSPGGNTEAFF. In DNA, the CDR3 is TGTGCCAGTAGTCCAAGTCCCGGGGGGAACACTGAAGCTTTCTTT.

The rearrangement links TRBV9 to TRBJ1-3; 7 bases agree with TRBD1. The germline gives CDR1 SGDLS, CDR2 YYNGEE. The V and J ends lost 4 bases and 4 bases, in that order; junction bases with no gene match: 11. The length of the CDR3 is 16 residues. Written as DNA, the CDR3 is TGTGCCAGCAGCATAACCGGGACAGCCTTAGGAAACACCATATATTTT. Translated, it gives CASSITGTALGNTIYF.

This clone was recorded only once. V is TRBV5-1 and J is TRBJ2-4; D is unresolved. The CDR3 consists of 13 residues. CDR1 and CDR2 from the germline V gene are SGHRS and YFSETQ. Deletions cut 1 base from V and 8 bases from J, with 10 bases between. The DNA for the CDR3 is TGCGCCAGCAGCTTGCATGGGCTAGACATTCAGTACTTC. Translated: CASSLHGLDIQYF.

V is TRBV3-1 (or the pseudogene TRBV3-2) and J is TRBJ1-2; no definite D call. The length of the CDR3 is 15 residues. Trimming shortened V by 2 bases and J by 2 bases, and 12 bases separated the two germline ends. Germline loops: CDR1 LGHDT, CDR2 YNNKEL (reference sequence). CDR3 residues: CASSQFWTGNYGYTF. Written as DNA, the CDR3 is TGTGCCAGCAGCCAATTCTGGACGGGAAACTATGGCTACACCTTC.

J is TRBJ1-6 and V is TRBV27, with 10 bases fitting TRBD1. This CDR3 has 18 residues. Germline CDR1 and CDR2: MNHEY and SMNVEV (reference sequence). Losses at the gene ends were 0 bases for V and 6 bases for J; bases not matched to a gene: 8. The CDR3 region is CASSLSLTGGVGNSPLHF. CDR3 DNA sequence: TGTGCCAGCAGTTTATCGCTGACAGGGGGCGTCGGTAATTCACCCCTCCACTTT.

The chain carries TRBV11-2 and TRBJ1-1; possible D gene TRBD1, 5 bases. Germline-derived CDR1 and CDR2 are SGHAT and FQNNGV. Trimming left V 0 bases short and J 2 bases short, with 16 bases between. CDR3 size: 17 residues. The CDR3 nucleotides are TGTGCCAGCAGCTTAGATCACGGGGGGGTCGGAAACACTGAAGCTTTCTTT. This translates into CASSLDHGGVGNTEAFF.

The chain combines TRBV6-6 with TRBJ1-2; no clear D gene. CDR1 and CDR2 from the germline V gene are MNHNY and SVGAGI (reference sequence). Trimming left V 6 bases short and J 7 bases short, with 18 bases between. This CDR3 has 14 amino acids. For the CDR3, the DNA is TGTGCCAGCAGACTCCGGGGAAGCTCCGGTGGCTACACCTTC. Translation: CASRLRGSSGGYTF.

The chain joins TRBV24-1 to TRBJ1-4; 7 bases map to TRBD1. This CDR3 spans 16 amino acids. V gave up 7 bases and J gave up 0 bases; unmatched junction bases: 7. Germline values: CDR1 KGHDR, CDR2 SFDVKD. CDR3: CATRRDSKATNEKLFF. The DNA of the CDR3 is TGTGCCACCAGACGGGACAGCAAGGCAACTAATGAAAAACTGTTTTTT.

The V call is TRBV6-5, the J call TRBJ1-5, with D possibly matching TRBD1 (5 bases). The germline V gene has CDR1 MNHEY and CDR2 SVGAGI. The CDR3 loop spans 15 amino acids. The V gene lost 6 bases and the J gene lost 1 base, with 13 bases spanning the gap. The CDR3, as DNA: TGTGCCAGCAGATCAGGGTTTCCCAGCAATCAGCCCCAGCATTTT. This sequence encodes CASRSGFPSNQPQHF.

The gene calls are TRBV14 and TRBJ2-3; 7 nucleotides line up with TRBD2. CDR1 SGHDN and CDR2 FVKESK come from the germline V gene. Trimming at V came to 0 bases and at J to 2 bases, leaving 26 bases not matched to a gene. The CDR3 has 23 residues. This CDR3 reads CASSQDHPLAAPGKGGLTDTQYF. The CDR3 coding sequence is TGTGCCAGCAGCCAAGACCATCCTCTAGCGGCACCCGGGAAGGGTGGACTCACAGATACGCAGTATTTT.

In its sample, this clone was seen a few times. The chain joins TRBV5-1 to TRBJ1-1, with D unclear. The ends were cut back, 0 bases at V and 1 base at J, with 4 bases in the middle. Germline V gene data show CDR1 as SGHRS and CDR2 as YFSETQ. The CDR3 length is 13 residues. The CDR3 DNA follows: TGCGCCAGCAGCTTGGTCTCGAACACTGAAGCTTTCTTT. This gives the protein CASSLVSNTEAFF.

V is TRBV2 and J is TRBJ2-1; no clear D. The germline V gene has CDR1 SNHLY and CDR2 FYNNEI. CDR3 length equals 14 residues. V dropped 5 bases and J dropped 0 bases, with 8 bases sitting between them. The CDR3 DNA follows: TGTGCCAGCAGTCCCCGACGCTCCTACAATGAGCAGTTCTTC. It specifies CASSPRRSYNEQFF.

The rearrangement joins TRBV7-2 to TRBJ2-2; no reliable D call. CDR1 is SGHTA, CDR2 FQGNSA, per germline. The ends were cut back, 2 bases at V and 3 bases at J, with 7 bases in the middle. CDR3 length: 14 residues. CDR3 bases: TGTGCCAGCAGCTTAACAGAATACACCGGGGAGCTGTTTTTT. It encodes CASSLTEYTGELFF.

This chain links TRBV6-4 with TRBJ1-1, with D possibly being TRBD1 (6 bases). The CDR3 contains 13 residues. CDR1 and CDR2 (germline): MRHNA, SNTAGT. Trimming removed 0 bases from V and 4 bases from J, with 6 bases in between. CDR3 amino acids: CASSDSDSTEAFF. CDR3 in DNA: TGTGCCAGCAGTGACTCGGACAGCACTGAAGCTTTCTTT.

This clone has only one observation. The chain is built from TRBV12-3 or TRBV12-4 and TRBJ2-7; the D is unclear. The ends were cut back, 2 bases at V and 5 bases at J, with 7 bases in the middle. The CDR3 sequence is 12 residues long. The CDR3 nucleotides read TGTGCCAGCAGTTTACGCCTCGACGAGCAGTACTTC. This sequence encodes CASSLRLDEQYF.

The rearrangement links TRBV9 to TRBJ2-2; 8 nucleotides align to TRBD1. The CDR3 runs 16 residues. The germline CDR1 and CDR2 sequences are SGDLS and YYNGEE. Unmatched junction bases numbered 10, after V lost 4 bases and J lost 5 bases. In DNA, the CDR3 is TGTGCCAGCAGCCCCCCCGGGACAGGACGTACCGGGGAGCTGTTTTTT. It is translated as CASSPPGTGRTGELFF.

The CDR3 DNA is TGTGCCAGCAGCTTTCTAAGACAGGGCTTTGCGGAGCTGTACGTC. As protein: CASSFLRQGFAELYV. The chain joins TRBV11-2 to TRBJ2-7, with 7 bases identical to TRBD1. CDR1 SGHAT and CDR2 FQNNGV come from the germline V gene. The CDR3 is made up of 15 amino acids.